A single sample is the source of the 18 T cell receptor beta chains below, sequenced in a study of blood T cell repertoires in COVID-19. Some clones are missing from TCRdb's copy, which holds only in-frame ones; the method was immunoSEQ multiplex PCR. The sample yields roughly 140,000 clones, 87% seen once. Source material: peripheral blood. These receptors were obtained from a woman aged 60 to 75 with active or convalescent COVID-19.

Here the CDR3 reads CASSPARGQPQHF. The CDR3 DNA reads TGTGCCAGTAGTCCGGCCCGGGGGCAGCCCCAGCATTTT. The V and J genes are TRBV19 and TRBJ1-5; D may be TRBD1 (5 bases). The CDR3 length is 13 residues. CDR1 LNHDA and CDR2 SQIVND come from the germline V gene (reference sequence). V dropped 5 bases and J dropped 7 bases, with 12 bases sitting between them.

A single count supports this clone. The rearrangement joins TRBV19 to TRBJ1-1; 10 bases align to TRBD1. V shed 8 bases and J 11 bases; nucleotides not matched to a gene: 5. The CDR3 extends over 11 amino acids. CDR1 is LNHDA and CDR2 is SQIVND in the germline V gene (reference sequence). CDR3 sequence (DNA): TGTGCCAGTTGTGGGACAGGGGCCGCTTTCTTT. Its translation: CASCGTGAAFF.

The chain has TRBV28 and TRBJ1-5, with D unresolved. Germline-derived CDR1 and CDR2 are MDHEN and SYDVKM. V was cut by 5 bases and J by 2 bases, with 13 bases left in between. The length of the CDR3 is 15 residues. The CDR3 protein is CASSEASGGNQPQHF. The CDR3 DNA reads TGTGCCAGCAGTGAGGCGAGTGGAGGCAATCAGCCCCAGCATTTT. The full variable domain, its missing parts supplied by reference TRBV28 and TRBJ1-5, is DVKVTQSSRYLVKRTGEKVFLECVQDMDHENMFWYRQDPGLGLRLIYFSYDVKMKEKGDIPEGYSVSREKKERFSLILESASTNQTSMYLCASSEASGGNQPQHFGDGTRLSIL.

The J gene is TRBJ2-5, the V gene TRBV6-1; 11 bases fit TRBD2. Trimming cost V 9 bases and J 5 bases; bases outside gene matches: 8. This CDR3 spans 14 amino acids. Germline values: CDR1 MNHNS, CDR2 SASEGT. The CDR3: CASNSGGAWETQYF. The CDR3 nucleotides read TGTGCCAGTAATAGCGGGGGGGCCTGGGAGACCCAGTACTTC.

The chain joins TRBV10-2 to TRBJ1-2; D gene uncertain. The CDR3 has 13 amino acids. Per the germline V gene, CDR1 is WSHSY and CDR2 is SAAADI. V lost 3 bases to trimming and J lost 6 bases, with 11 bases between them. In DNA, the CDR3 is TGCGCCAGCAGTGATGGAGGGTATCATGGCTACACCTTC. Its translation is CASSDGGYHGYTF.

The chain joins TRBV10-3 to TRBJ2-1; TRBD2 matches at 7 bases. The germline V gene encodes CDR1 ENHRY and CDR2 SYGVKD. The CDR3 spans 14 residues. The J segment lost 12 bases and the V segment lost 4 bases, leaving 12 bases of the junction unmatched. CDR3 protein: CAISAGGGGLVQFF. The CDR3 coding sequence is TGTGCCATCAGTGCGGGCGGGGGAGGGTTAGTGCAGTTCTTC.

The chain uses TRBV7-8 and TRBJ2-7; D might be TRBD1 (6 bases). This CDR3 region has 13 residues. V lost 5 bases to trimming and J lost 3 bases, with 11 bases between them. Germline V CDR1 and CDR2: SGHVS, FQNEAQ. CDR3 in amino acids: CASSLGGVYEQYF. Written as DNA, the CDR3 is TGTGCCAGCAGCCTAGGGGGAGTCTACGAGCAGTACTTC.

This chain's CDR3 is CASSVATSDGYTF. CDR3 in DNA: TGTGCCAGCAGCGTAGCTACGTCCGATGGCTACACCTTC. The gene calls are TRBV9 and TRBJ1-2; D gene ambiguous. The CDR3 consists of 13 residues. In germline, CDR1 is SGDLS, CDR2 YYNGEE. With 0 bases removed from V and 6 bases from J, the gap between germline ends came to 9 bases.

On this clone: The sample has other DNA sequences that encode this CDR3 too. The J gene is TRBJ1-1, the V gene TRBV3-1 (or the pseudogene TRBV3-2); D not resolved. This CDR3 has 12 residues. V lost 4 bases, J lost 6 bases, and 9 bases lay in between. The germline CDR1 and CDR2 sequences are LGHDT and YNNKEL (reference sequence). The CDR3 loop is CASSPPDSEAFF. Written as DNA, the CDR3 is TGTGCCAGCAGCCCTCCGGACTCTGAAGCTTTCTTT.

CDR3 DNA: TGCAGCGTTGATGGCTTAGACAGCCTGAGCTACACCTTC. Translating gives CSVDGLDSLSYTF. This rearrangement joins TRBV29-1 to TRBJ1-2, with D perhaps TRBD1 (5 bases). The CDR3 has 13 amino acids. Germline V gives CDR1 SQVTM, CDR2 ANQGSEA. V lost 3 bases and J lost 9, with 17 bases in between.

The J gene is TRBJ2-3, the V gene TRBV3-1 (or the pseudogene TRBV3-2), with TRBD2 matching 12 bases. Germline V gives CDR1 LGHDT, CDR2 YNNKEL (reference sequence). Trimming took 1 base from V and 4 from J; bases not matched to a gene: 3. The CDR3 is 16 residues long. In DNA, the CDR3 is TGTGCCAGCAGCCAAGTCCTAGCGGGGGGGGCAGATACGCAGTATTTT. Its protein is CASSQVLAGGADTQYF.

The chain has TRBV12-3 or TRBV12-4 and TRBJ2-5; a weak D match, TRBD2 (5 bases). The ends were cut back, 4 bases at V and 7 bases at J, with 7 bases in the middle. The CDR3 runs 11 residues. CDR3 sequence: CASSSEGTQYF. CDR3 DNA sequence: TGTGCCAGCAGTTCTGAGGGGACCCAGTACTTC.

As DNA, the CDR3 is TGTGCCAGTTCTGCCTGGGACAGCTCCTACAATGAGCAGTTCTTC. Translating it yields CASSAWDSSYNEQFF. The chain has TRBV19 and TRBJ2-1; 7 nucleotides align to TRBD1. CDR3 size: 15 residues. The J segment lost 0 bases and the V segment lost 8 bases, leaving 7 bases of the junction unmatched. CDR1 and CDR2 (germline): LNHDA, SQIVND (reference sequence).

The J gene is TRBJ1-6, the V gene TRBV5-4, with 11 bases that match TRBD1. The CDR3 spans 16 residues. CDR1 is SGHNT, CDR2 YYREEE, per germline (reference sequence). Trimming took 2 bases from V and 12 from J; bases not matched to a gene: 10. CDR3 sequence: CASSFWTGGGVEPLHF. The CDR3 DNA reads as TGTGCCAGCAGCTTCTGGACAGGGGGCGGCGTGGAACCCCTCCACTTT.

This chain connects TRBV4-1 to TRBJ1-6, with 7 bases lining up with TRBD1. Germline trimming cut 3 bases from V and 6 bases from J; bases unmatched to any gene: 5. The germline V gene encodes CDR1 MGHRA and CDR2 YSYEKL. There are 15 residues in the CDR3. CDR3 in amino acids: CASSQTGTANSPLHF. As DNA, the CDR3 is TGCGCCAGCAGCCAGACCGGGACAGCTAATTCACCCCTCCACTTT.

This chain joins TRBV14 and TRBJ1-6, with D maybe TRBD1 (5 bases). This CDR3 has 15 residues. The V and J ends lost 3 bases and 8 bases respectively, with 14 bases between them. CDR1 and CDR2 (germline): SGHDN, FVKESK. The chain's CDR3 is CASSHLKTRDSPLHF. CDR3 nucleotide sequence: TGTGCCAGCAGCCACTTAAAAACCAGGGATTCACCCCTCCACTTT.

The V gene is TRBV5-4, the J gene TRBJ2-7; D is possibly TRBD2 (6 bases). The V gene's germline CDR1 is SGHNT and CDR2 YYREEE (reference sequence). The CDR3 covers 14 residues. V dropped 0 bases and J dropped 7 bases, with 14 bases sitting between them. The CDR3 DNA is TGTGCCAGCAGCTTGGAGGCCGCCGCGGGGGAGCAGTACTTC. Translated: CASSLEAAAGEQYF.

The rearrangement uses TRBV3-1 (or the pseudogene TRBV3-2) and TRBJ1-1, with 7 bases identical to TRBD1. The germline V gene has CDR1 LGHDT and CDR2 YNNKEL (reference sequence). Trimming cost V 4 bases and J 1 base; bases outside gene matches: 3. This CDR3 is built from 14 residues. CDR3 region: CASSPGQQNTEAFF. The CDR3 region has the DNA TGTGCCAGCAGCCCGGGACAGCAGAACACTGAAGCTTTCTTT.